The 2 T cell receptor beta chains reported below all come from one sample, sequenced in a study of CD8+CD57+ T cells in acquired aplastic anemia. Patients sequenced had flow cytometry evidence of CD8+CD57+ cell expansion. Genomic DNA constituted the template upon which TCR beta VDJ and CDR3 profiling was performed. TCRdb re-called the reads through MiXCR, storing one row per CDR3 protein. Of 150,000 to 200,000 distinct CDR3 sequences detected, around 48% appear once; the ten largest clones hold roughly 29%. Input material: sorted CD4+, CD8+, or CD8+CD57+ T cells (not recorded which) from PBMCs. These receptor sequences come from a human donor with aplastic anemia.

The chain recombines TRBV5-1 with TRBJ2-7; no reliable D call. The CDR3 is 12 residues long. CDR1 is SGHRS and CDR2 is YFSETQ in the germline V gene. V was clipped by 2 bases and J by 6 bases, with 9 bases between them. The CDR3 sequence is CASSFNGGEQYF. Written as DNA, the CDR3 is TGCGCCAGCAGCTTTAATGGTGGCGAGCAGTACTTC.

V and J are TRBV19 and TRBJ2-7; tentative D call: TRBD1 (6 bases). The CDR3 contains 13 residues. Germline values: CDR1 LNHDA, CDR2 SQIVND (reference sequence). V was shortened by 3 bases and J by 5 bases, with 11 bases between the two germline ends. The CDR3 sequence: CASSIRTGNEQYF. The CDR3 region has the DNA TGTGCCAGTAGTATCAGAACAGGGAACGAGCAGTACTTC.